This T cell receptor beta chain derives from a study of blood T cell repertoires in COVID-19. Whole-study context: Donors in the United States, Italy and Spain gave samples during acute or convalescent COVID-19. T cells, B-cell-depleted T cells, or PBMCs supplied cDNA or gDNA.

Followed longitudinally, the Seattle patients had been enrolled during active infection. Authors' data handling: Estimates of nucleated cell counts were drawn from the amplification of reference gene primers. Using immunoSEQ multiplex PCR, the repertoire was profiled, and TCRdb retains in-frame clones only, with some absent. D and trimming were read from the DNA, whereas the V and J calls and clone size are those reported in that table. The table has about 350,000 clones, roughly 86% seen once. The receptor's source is a man aged 25-45 years with COVID-19, enrolled during active disease. The source material was peripheral blood.

CDR3: CASSPVTGALMNTEAFF. CDR3 nucleotides: TGTGCCAGCAGCCCTGTGACAGGGGCACTCATGAACACTGAAGCTTTCTTT. The rearrangement joins TRBV27 to TRBJ1-1, with 8 bases identical to TRBD1. V shed 6 bases, J shed 0 bases, and the junction held 12 bases outside the gene matches. Germline assignment: CDR1 MNHEY and CDR2 SMNVEV (reference sequence). The CDR3 sequence is 17 residues long.